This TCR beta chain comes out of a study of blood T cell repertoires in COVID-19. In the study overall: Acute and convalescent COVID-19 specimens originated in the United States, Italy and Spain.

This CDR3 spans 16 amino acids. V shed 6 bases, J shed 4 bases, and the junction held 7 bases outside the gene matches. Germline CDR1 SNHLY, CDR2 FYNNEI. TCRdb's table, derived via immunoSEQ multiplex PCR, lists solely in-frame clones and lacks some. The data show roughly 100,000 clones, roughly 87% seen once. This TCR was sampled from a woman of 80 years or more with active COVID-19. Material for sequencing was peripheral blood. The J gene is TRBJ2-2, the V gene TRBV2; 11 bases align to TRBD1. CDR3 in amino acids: CASRGRDRGITGELFF. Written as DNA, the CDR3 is TGTGCCAGCAGGGGCCGGGACAGGGGGATCACCGGGGAGCTGTTTTTT.